The rows below give T cell receptor beta chains drawn from one sample of a study of graft-versus-host responses after intestinal transplantation. Measured with immunoSEQ multiplex PCR; TCRdb has only the in-frame clones, and not every one. The table includes about 23,000 clones, more than 85% detected once. Sequences were derived from PBMCs, sampled just under 40 days after intestinal transplant. The receptors come from a human patient who received an intestinal transplant, so some T cells may come from the graft donor. Each CDR3 is given with its conserved first and last residue. A D gene is named only where the DNA matches it firmly.

J | D | V | CDR3
TRBJ2-7 | TRBD2 | TRBV4-1 | CASSQEGTSGRNAYEQYF
TRBJ2-1 | TRBD2 | TRBV6-1 | CASSEETSGRDEQFF
TRBJ2-5 | TRBD2 | TRBV9 | CASSPAGRVVETQYF
TRBJ2-7 | TRBD2 | TRBV5-8 | CASSLGSSGFYEQYF
TRBJ2-1 | TRBD2 | TRBV7-9 | CASTSTSGRGEQFF
TRBJ1-2 | . | TRBV6-5 | CASSYRAGANYGYTF
TRBJ2-3 | . | TRBV9 | CASSVGGADTDTQYF
TRBJ2-1 | . | TRBV28 | CASSAPRSPSYNEQFF
TRBJ1-6 | . | TRBV6-5 | CASSYGETYNSPLHF
TRBJ2-6 | . | TRBV25-1 | CASSSALLGANVLTF
TRBJ1-6 | . | TRBV20-1 | CSARSNSPLHF
TRBJ2-1 | . | TRBV6-5 | CASSSSNEQFF
TRBJ2-1 | . | TRBV7-2 | CASTDPDQVYYNEQFF
TRBJ2-7 | . | TRBV5-4 | CASSPRDSYEQYF
TRBJ1-5 | . | TRBV28 | CASSSFQFNQPQHF
TRBJ2-7 | TRBD1 | TRBV29-1 | CSVEDLSEGQGTYEQYF
TRBJ2-1 | TRBD2 | TRBV4-3 | CASSQVAGGYNEQFF
TRBJ1-1 | . | TRBV7-2 | CASSLASGTEAFF
TRBJ1-2 | . | TRBV18 | CASSPPPLSTVYGYTF
TRBJ2-6 | TRBD2 | TRBV7-8 | CASSLEGGTSGPLGGANVLTF
TRBJ2-7 | TRBD1 | TRBV4-1 | CASSPDRGTFYEQYF
TRBJ1-6 | . | TRBV21-1 | CASSKAPPSSPLHF
TRBJ2-7 | . | TRBV7-9 | CASSSKGKVRADYYEQYF
TRBJ1-1 | . | TRBV14 | CASSPGGAGQPNTEAFF
TRBJ2-5 | TRBD2 | TRBV5-1 | CASSFFIAGGRKTQYF
TRBJ2-7 | TRBD2 | TRBV6-6 | CASSYRLAGVEQYF
TRBJ1-1 | . | TRBV19 | CASSMYPDHYMNTEAFF
TRBJ1-2 | . | TRBV7-2 | CASSLEAAYGYTF
TRBJ1-1 | . | TRBV6-6 | CASAGLWYLNTEAFF
TRBJ2-7 | . | TRBV4-3 | CASSQVSGDTYEQYF
TRBJ2-7 | . | TRBV19 | CASSRTKTYEQYF
TRBJ2-1 | . | TRBV14 | CASSQGGQIYNEQFF
TRBJ2-3 | . | TRBV7-9 | CASSLRRLASTDTQYF
TRBJ1-1 | . | TRBV7-8 | CASSLIMNTEAFF
TRBJ2-1 | . | TRBV7-2 | CASSSGYYNEQFF
TRBJ2-1 | . | TRBV19 | CASSARVEGNEQFF
. | . | TRBV4-1 | CASSQDQRQGYEQYF
TRBJ2-1 | . | TRBV4-3 | CASSQVAGSYNEQFF
TRBJ1-1 | . | TRBV19 | CASSTNVGGLGMNTEAFF
TRBJ2-1 | TRBD1 | TRBV5-1 | CASSSGTGGVYNEQFF
TRBJ2-1 | TRBD1 | TRBV7-3 | CASSLTHPVPRQGWNEQFF
TRBJ1-2 | TRBD1 | TRBV30 | CAWRDTGAGGYTF
TRBJ1-1 | TRBD1 | TRBV20-1 | CSATGGVEAFF
TRBJ1-4 | . | TRBV9 | CASSVEKTGQAEKLFF
TRBJ1-2 | . | TRBV5-6 | CASSRPSVARNYGYTF
TRBJ2-7 | TRBD2 | TRBV11-2 | CASSFTSGGLPYEQYF
TRBJ2-1 | TRBD2 | TRBV7-3 | CASSLIAPGLANEQFF
TRBJ2-7 | . | TRBV28 | CASSLSSDLSYEQYF